The source of this TCR beta chain is a study of response to subunit inactivated influenza vaccine. Overall study results and limits: Each seasonal flu vaccination may recruit only limited new T cells, authors suggested.

This clonotype was counted only a few times. Its antigen is unknown. J lost 4 bases, V lost 4 bases, and 9 bases had no gene match. CDR3 size: 15 residues. The germline V gene encodes CDR1 SEHNR and CDR2 FQNEAQ (reference sequence). TCRdb passed the RT-PCR reads through MiXCR, listing each CDR3 protein once. The table shows around 580,000 distinct CDR3 sequences, with 12% occurring only once. Sample: PBMCs from blood, taken on the day of vaccination. The V call is TRBV7-9, the J call TRBJ2-7; 8 positions agree with TRBD1. The receptor's source is a man in his fifties or sixties who received an inactivated influenza vaccine. In DNA, the CDR3 is TGTGCCAGCAGCTCAACTTCAGGGGGCGGGTACGAGCAGTACTTC. It translates to CASSSTSGGGYEQYF.